This is a list of T cell receptor beta chains from one sample in a study of T cell responses to AZD1222 COVID-19 vaccine. The repertoire was sequenced with immunoSEQ multiplex PCR; TCRdb's copy has only in-frame clones and lacks some. The sample yields approximately 80,000 clones, roughly 87% seen once. Sequenced here: peripheral blood, sampled on day 0 of AZD1222 vaccination. Receptors originate from an adult in good health. Both conserved end residues are part of each CDR3.

cdr3_length v_call cdr3_aa
15 TRBV7-2 CASSLVSWLNTEAFF
13 TRBV19 CASSRRTNNEQFF
16 TRBV11-2 CASSLVGTESADTQYF
14 TRBV20-1 CSASWGWGNQPQHF
13 TRBV11-2 CASSLIEDQPQHF
17 TRBV4-1 CASSQEIAGVGTDTQYF
13 TRBV18 CASSPRQGDEQYF
17 TRBV15 CATSRDRGAGNTGELFF
17 TRBV27 CASSLDSGRASTGELFF
19 TRBV7-8 CASSGPGTSGTFTGDTQYF
13 TRBV7-2 CASSPGTSYEQYF
15 TRBV5-4 CASSPSGLLSSEQYF
13 TRBV27 CASRPMVGNTIYF
15 TRBV7-9 CASSLVSGRAGEQYF